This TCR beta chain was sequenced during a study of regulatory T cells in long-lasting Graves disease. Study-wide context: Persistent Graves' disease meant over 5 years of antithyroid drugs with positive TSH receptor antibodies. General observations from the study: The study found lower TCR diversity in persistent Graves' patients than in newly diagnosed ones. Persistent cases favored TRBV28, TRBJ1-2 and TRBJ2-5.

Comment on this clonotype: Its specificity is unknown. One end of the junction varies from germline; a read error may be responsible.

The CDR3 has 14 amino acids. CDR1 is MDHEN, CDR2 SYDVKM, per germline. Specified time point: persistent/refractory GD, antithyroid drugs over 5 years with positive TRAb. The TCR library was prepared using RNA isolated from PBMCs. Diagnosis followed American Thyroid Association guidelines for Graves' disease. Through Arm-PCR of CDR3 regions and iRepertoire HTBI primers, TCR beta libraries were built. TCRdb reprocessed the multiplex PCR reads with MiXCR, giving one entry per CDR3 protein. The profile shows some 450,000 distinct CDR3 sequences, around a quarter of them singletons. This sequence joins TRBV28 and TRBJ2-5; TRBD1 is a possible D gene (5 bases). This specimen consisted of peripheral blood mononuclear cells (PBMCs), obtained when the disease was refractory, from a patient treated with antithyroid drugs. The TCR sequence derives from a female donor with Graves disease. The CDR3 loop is CASSSLGGQETRYF. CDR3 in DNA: TGTGCCAGCAGTTCACTCGGCGGACAAGAGACCCGGTACTTC.